This T cell receptor beta chain originates from a study of CD8+CD57+ T cells in acquired aplastic anemia. Study-wide points: It was found that roughly 29 CD8+ CDR3 sequences were shared between patients and controls. Patients were compared with controls for CD8+ Simpson's diversity, and no significant difference emerged.

The V gene's germline CDR1 is SNHLY and CDR2 FYNNEI. Between the trimmed V and J ends, which lost 8 bases and 8 bases, there was a span of 15 bases. The CDR3 is made up of 13 amino acids. Individuals selected for sequencing had exhibited CD8+CD57+ cell expansion on flow cytometry. Patients had not yet gotten any therapy when their blood was taken for sampling. Genomic DNA served as template for TCR beta VDJ and CDR3 profiling. MiXCR was run by TCRdb on the reads, yielding one entry per CDR3 protein. The table lists over 150,000 distinct CDR3 sequences, 65% to 75% of them singletons. This clonotype has a handful of counts. Antigen specificity is unknown.

Material: sorted CD4+, CD8+, or CD8+CD57+ T cells (not recorded which) from PBMCs. The chain recombines TRBV2 with TRBJ1-4; perhaps TRBD1 as D (6 bases). The sequence derives from a human donor with aplastic anemia. The CDR3 is CASLRQGREKLFF. Written as DNA, the CDR3 is TGTGCCAGCTTGAGGCAGGGGAGGGAAAAACTGTTTTTT.